What follows are 8 T cell receptor beta chains derived from one specimen sequenced in a study of a mutant IDH1 vaccine in newly diagnosed glioma. Time point here: week 5, during vaccination. Vaccination comprised doses that each held 300 ug of mutant IDH1 20-mer peptide, plus topical imiquimod. Generated by immunoSEQ multiplex PCR, the TCRdb table keeps only in-frame clones and is missing some. The sample records 53,000 or so clones, around 78% being singletons. For these receptors, no antigen is known. Sequencing used PBMCs, obtained from a glioma patient whose treatment included an IDH1 peptide vaccine. The receptors come from a man over 45 with glioma.

The chain links TRBV30 to TRBJ1-5; D is uncertain. The CDR3 runs 12 residues. The germline V gene has CDR1 GTSNPN and CDR2 SVGIG (reference sequence). The CDR3 DNA is TGTGGAATAGGACGGGACAATCAGCCCCAGCATTTT. Its protein product is CGIGRDNQPQHF.

The V call is TRBV18, the J call TRBJ2-7; 8 nucleotides align to TRBD1. The CDR3 spans 13 residues. After removal of 6 bases from V and 7 bases from J, the junction contained 8 bases not matched to a gene. Germline V gene sequence: CDR1 KGHSH, CDR2 LQKENI. CDR3 sequence: CASSRGDRREQYF. CDR3 sequence (DNA): TGTGCCAGCTCGAGGGGGGACAGGCGGGAGCAGTACTTC.

The CDR3 nucleotides read TGTGCCAGCAGCCCACCTGGTTTGACCGGGGAGCTGTTTTTT. It yields the protein CASSPPGLTGELFF. This sequence joins TRBV5-4 and TRBJ2-2; D remains unclear. Trimming cost V 4 bases and J 5 bases, with 12 bases left between them. The CDR3 runs 14 residues. The germline CDR1 and CDR2 sequences are SGHNT and YYREEE (reference sequence).

This chain connects TRBV6-5 to TRBJ2-2, with D possibly matching TRBD2 (5 bases). This CDR3 has 13 amino acids. Germline CDR1 MNHEY, CDR2 SVGAGI. V was pared by 6 bases and J by 4 bases, with 9 bases between. CDR3 nucleotides: TGTGCCAGCAGAATTGGAGGCACCGGGGAGCTGTTTTTT. Protein product: CASRIGGTGELFF.

This chain joins TRBV5-8 and TRBJ2-1, with D perhaps TRBD2 (7 bases). Germline loops: CDR1 SGHTS, CDR2 YDEGEE. The CDR3 is made up of 16 amino acids. V shed 0 bases and J shed 3 bases, with 13 bases lying between them. CDR3 loop: CASSLAGGRFYNEQFF. Written as DNA, the CDR3 is TGTGCCAGCAGCTTGGCCGGGGGGCGTTTCTACAATGAGCAGTTCTTC.

This rearrangement joins TRBV5-6 to TRBJ1-1; D not resolved. The CDR3 runs 14 residues. Deletions cut 0 bases from V and 0 bases from J, with 6 bases between. Looked up from germline, CDR1 is SGHDT and CDR2 is YYEEEE. CDR3 region: CASSLGELNTEAFF. The CDR3 region has the DNA TGTGCCAGCAGCTTGGGAGAATTGAACACTGAAGCTTTCTTT.

CDR3 region: CASSPQGLRGDTQYF. The CDR3, as DNA: TGTGCCAGCAGCCCTCAAGGCTTGAGGGGGGATACGCAGTATTTT. This chain links TRBV7-9 with TRBJ2-3; D may be TRBD1 (6 bases). V lost 5 bases and J lost 6, with 18 bases in between. Germline values: CDR1 SEHNR, CDR2 FQNEAQ (reference sequence). The CDR3 consists of 15 residues.

V gene TRBV5-1 combines with J gene TRBJ1-2; possibly TRBD1 for D (6 bases). Germline CDR1 reads SGHRS; CDR2 reads YFSETQ. The V end lost 4 bases, the J end lost 5 bases, and 18 bases lay between the germline ends. The CDR3 extends over 15 amino acids. The chain's CDR3 is CASSTAGAAVYGYTF. DNA for the CDR3: TGCGCCAGCAGCACCGCAGGGGCAGCCGTGTATGGCTACACCTTC.